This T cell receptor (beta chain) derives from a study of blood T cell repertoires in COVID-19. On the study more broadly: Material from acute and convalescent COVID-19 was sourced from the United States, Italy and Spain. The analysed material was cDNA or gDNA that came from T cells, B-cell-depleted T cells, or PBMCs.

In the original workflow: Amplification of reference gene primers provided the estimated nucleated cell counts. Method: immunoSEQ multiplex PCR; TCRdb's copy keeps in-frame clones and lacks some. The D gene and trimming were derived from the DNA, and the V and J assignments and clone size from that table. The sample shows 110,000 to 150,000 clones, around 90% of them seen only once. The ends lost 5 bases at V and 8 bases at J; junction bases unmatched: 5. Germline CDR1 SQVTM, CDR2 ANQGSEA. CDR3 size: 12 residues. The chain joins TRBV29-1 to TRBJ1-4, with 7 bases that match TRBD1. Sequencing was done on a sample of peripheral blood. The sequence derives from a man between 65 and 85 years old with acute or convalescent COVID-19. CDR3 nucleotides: TGCAGCGTTCAGGGGGGAGAGGAAAAACTGTTTTTT. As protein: CSVQGGEEKLFF.